This TCR beta chain was sequenced in a study of blood T cell repertoires in COVID-19. Data came from immunoSEQ multiplex PCR; TCRdb stores just in-frame clones and leaves some out. In the table there are just over 300,000 clones, around 86% of which are singletons. Germline CDR1 LGHDT, CDR2 YNNKEL (reference sequence). The CDR3 is 16 residues long. Between the trimmed V and J ends, which lost 3 bases and 1 base, there was a span of 12 bases. This clonotype was obtained from a man aged 30 to 39 who had recovered from COVID-19. The sample comprised PBMCs or T cells enriched from blood (not recorded which). V gene TRBV3-1 (or the pseudogene TRBV3-2) combines with J gene TRBJ2-2; D unclear. In nucleotides, the CDR3 is TGTGCCAGCAGCCACGGAAGTCGAGGGAACACCGGGGAGCTGTTTTTT. This encodes CASSHGSRGNTGELFF.